Presented here are 15 T cell receptor beta chains from one specimen sequenced in a study of blood T cell repertoires in COVID-19 (dated by TCRdb to 2020 to 2022). Receptors were amplified or captured by the immunoSEQ multiplex PCR assay. The clones in this table, taken by TCRdb from immuneACCESS, are in-frame only. Not every clone is retained; where verified, under half of the shortfall comes from an unresolved V gene, and the cause of the rest is unknown. The sample yields under 300,000 clones; almost 90% were counted once. Of the sample, approximately 2.1% is held by the ten largest clones. The sample consisted of peripheral blood. These receptors all come from a woman aged 60 to 75 with COVID-19, enrolled during active disease.

This chain joins TRBV3-1 (or the pseudogene TRBV3-2) and TRBJ2-6; tentatively, D is TRBD1 (6 bases). The CDR3 is 16 residues long. With 8 bases removed from V and 0 bases from J, the gap between germline ends came to 14 bases. The V gene's germline CDR1 is LGHDT and CDR2 YNNKEL (reference sequence). CDR3 nucleotide sequence: TGTGCCAGCTCACGGACAGCGAGCTCTGGGGCCAACGTCCTGACTTTC. Translation: CASSRTASSGANVLTF.

Worth noting for this clone: The junction and the germline gene differ at one end; a read error may be behind it. The gene calls are TRBV7-3 and TRBJ2-1; 8 bases fit TRBD2. The CDR3 runs to 16 residues. Germline V CDR1 and CDR2: SGHTA, FQGTGA. The CDR3, as DNA: TGTGCCAGCAGCGCACTAGCGGCGGGGTCTTACAATGAGCGGTTCTTC. Protein product: CASSALAAGSYNERFF.

The chain combines TRBV5-1 with TRBJ1-4; 9 bases map to TRBD1. After removal of 0 bases from V and 3 bases from J, the junction contained 15 bases not matched to a gene. Germline V gives CDR1 SGHRS, CDR2 YFSETQ. CDR3 length: 20 residues. Written as DNA, the CDR3 is TGCGCCAGCAGCTTGGCCCCACGGGGGACAGGGACGGTAGCTAATGAAAAACTGTTTTTT. Its translation is CASSLAPRGTGTVANEKLFF.

The chain has TRBV6-1 and TRBJ1-3, with D perhaps matching TRBD1 (5 bases). In germline, CDR1 is MNHNS, CDR2 SASEGT. This CDR3 is 15 amino acids long. V dropped 2 bases and J dropped 0 bases, with 8 bases sitting between them. The DNA for the CDR3 is TGTGCCAGCAGTGAACGGGACTTCTCTGGAAACACCATATATTTT. It encodes CASSERDFSGNTIYF.

This clone was seen just once. CDR3 in DNA: TGTGCCAGCAGGCCCCAGGGGGCCGAAAATGGCTACACCTTC. It is translated as CASRPQGAENGYTF. This chain connects TRBV5-4 to TRBJ1-2; 8 bases fit TRBD1. There are 14 residues in the CDR3. Germline V gives CDR1 SGHNT, CDR2 YYREEE (reference sequence). With V trimmed by 5 bases and J by 6 bases, 9 bases remained unmatched. Drawing the rest from reference TRBV5-4 and TRBJ1-2, the complete variable domain is ETGVTQSPTHLIKTRGQQVTLRCSSQSGHNTVSWYQQALGQGPQFIFQYYREEENGRGNFPPRFSGLQFPNYSSELNVNALELDDSALYLCASRPQGAENGYTFGSGTRLTVV.

V and J are TRBV30 and TRBJ1-4; D remains unclear. V lost 3 bases and J 5 bases, leaving 10 bases between the germline ends. Germline V gene data show CDR1 as GTSNPN and CDR2 as SVGIG (reference sequence). CDR3 length equals 13 residues. CDR3 bases: TGTGCCTGGAGCTTGGTCAGGAATGAAAAACTGTTTTTT. Protein: CAWSLVRNEKLFF.

The genes are TRBV4-2 and TRBJ1-1; 11 bases are a match to TRBD1. J was trimmed by 7 bases and V by 0 bases; bases with no gene match: 13. The CDR3 totals 18 residues. From germline, CDR1 is LGHNA and CDR2 YNFKEQ. The DNA for the CDR3 is TGTGCCAGCAGCCAAGAGAGTTGGGGGACAGGGGGTACAAGTGAAGCTTTCTTT. Translation gives CASSQESWGTGGTSEAFF.

This clone was seen once. J is TRBJ2-7 and V is TRBV3-1 (or the pseudogene TRBV3-2), with a possible D match to TRBD2 (6 bases). The V gene's germline CDR1 is LGHDT and CDR2 YNNKEL (reference sequence). V was shortened by 1 base and J by 1 base, with 8 bases between the two germline ends. The CDR3 length is 14 residues. DNA of the CDR3: TGTGCCAGCAGCCAAGGGGGGGTTTCCTACGAGCAGTACTTC. Translating it yields CASSQGGVSYEQYF.

This rearrangement joins TRBV3-1 (or the pseudogene TRBV3-2) to TRBJ2-7; D is unresolved. Trimming pared 0 bases from V and 3 bases from J, leaving 9 bases between. This CDR3 comprises 14 residues. Germline-derived CDR1 and CDR2 are LGHDT and YNNKEL (reference sequence). The CDR3 here is CASSQEAHHYEQYF. Here the CDR3 DNA reads TGTGCCAGCAGCCAAGAGGCCCACCACTACGAGCAGTACTTC.

Concerning this clone itself: At the DNA level, this CDR3 is encoded by other sequences in the same sample as well. This chain joins TRBV11-2 and TRBJ1-1; D may be TRBD1 (5 bases). Looked up from germline, CDR1 is SGHAT and CDR2 is FQNNGV. The CDR3 is made up of 14 amino acids. V dropped 1 base and J dropped 1 base, with 7 bases sitting between them. The CDR3 protein is CASSLGGGNTEAFF. The CDR3 DNA reads TGTGCCAGCAGCTTAGGGGGGGGGAACACTGAAGCTTTCTTT.

The chain is built from TRBV6-6 and TRBJ1-1; perhaps TRBD1 as D (6 bases). Germline V gives CDR1 MNHNY, CDR2 SVGAGI (reference sequence). This CDR3 is 15 amino acids long. With 7 bases removed from V and 4 bases from J, the gap between germline ends came to 19 bases. The CDR3 DNA sequence: TGTGCCAGCACCTACCACCCAGGGGTCGGCACTGAAGCTTTCTTT. This gives the protein CASTYHPGVGTEAFF.

The chain recombines TRBV6-5 with TRBJ1-1, with 7 bases matching TRBD1. Germline values: CDR1 MNHEY, CDR2 SVGAGI. The CDR3 extends over 14 amino acids. With V trimmed by 0 bases and J by 4 bases, 2 bases remained unmatched. CDR3 nucleotides: TGTGCCAGCAGTTACTCCAGGGGGGCCACTGAAGCTTTCTTT. This sequence encodes CASSYSRGATEAFF.

Notes on this clone: The junction departs from germline at one end; a sequencing error may be responsible. The chain has TRBV7-2 and TRBJ2-7; 9 bases align to TRBD2. CDR3 length equals 17 residues. The V gene's germline CDR1 is SGHTA and CDR2 FQGNSA. DNA of the CDR3: TGTGCCAGCAGCTTAGCCCCATCGCGGGGGGGCTCCTACGAGCGGTACTTC. Its translation is CASSLAPSRGGSYERYF. Together with reference TRBV7-2 and TRBJ2-7, the CDR3 gives the full variable domain: GAGVSQSPSNKVTEKGKDVELRCDPISGHTALYWYRQSLGQGLEFLIYFQGNSAPDKSGLPSDRFSAERTGGSVSTLTIQRTQQEDSAVYLCASSLAPSRGGSYERYFGPGTRLTVT.

Notes on this clone: Other nucleotide sequences from this sample produce the same CDR3. The DNA for the CDR3 is TGTGCCAGTAGTATTGGGGGGACCTACGAGCAGTACTTC. Amino acids: CASSIGGTYEQYF. The rearrangement links TRBV19 to TRBJ2-7, with D possibly matching TRBD2 (6 bases). This CDR3 region has 13 residues. Trimming shortened V by 3 bases and J by 2 bases, and 8 bases separated the two germline ends. Germline CDR1 is LNHDA and CDR2 is SQIVND (reference sequence). Drawing the rest from reference TRBV19 and TRBJ2-7, the complete variable domain is DGGITQSPKYLFRKEGQNVTLSCEQNLNHDAMYWYRQDPGQGLRLIYYSQIVNDFQKGDIAEGYSVSREKKESFPLTVTSAQKNPTAFYLCASSIGGTYEQYFGPGTRLTVT.

The chain carries TRBV7-3 and TRBJ2-7; TRBD1 agrees at 9 bases. Germline assignment: CDR1 SGHTA and CDR2 FQGTGA. V dropped 3 bases and J dropped 7; count of bases not matched to a gene: 4. This CDR3 is built from 13 residues. The CDR3 coding sequence is TGTGCCAGCAGCTTCGGGACAGGGAGTGAGCAGTACTTC. This codes for CASSFGTGSEQYF.